These 32 T cell receptor beta chains were sequenced from one sample in a study of identifying expanded T cells in peripheral blood. The table came from immunoSEQ multiplex PCR; TCRdb's copy has only in-frame clones and leaves some out. The sample has about 94,000 clones, roughly 90% seen once. Sequences were obtained from blood. These receptors were taken from a person between 18 and 69 years old in good health.

The chain has TRBV19 and TRBJ1-2; tentatively, D is TRBD1 (5 bases). This CDR3 has 16 amino acids. Looked up from germline, CDR1 is LNHDA and CDR2 is SQIVND (reference sequence). V lost 5 bases to trimming and J lost 7 bases, with 23 bases between them. CDR3 coding DNA: TGTGCCAGTAGTTCAATTGCCACGGGGCGCGTTGGTGGCTACACCTTC. This sequence encodes CASSSIATGRVGGYTF.

The rearrangement links TRBV7-2 to TRBJ1-2; tentative D call: TRBD1 (6 bases). This CDR3 is built from 15 residues. Germline V gene data show CDR1 as SGHTA and CDR2 as FQGNSA. Trimming shortened V by 1 base and J by 4 bases, and 13 bases separated the two germline ends. The CDR3: CASSLVMGGAYGYTF. The DNA of the CDR3 is TGTGCCAGCAGCTTAGTTATGGGGGGGGCCTATGGCTACACCTTC.

The chain joins TRBV19 to TRBJ1-3; D is unclear. The CDR3 length is 10 residues. The V gene lost 2 bases and the J gene lost 7 bases, with 0 bases spanning the gap. The V gene's germline CDR1 is LNHDA and CDR2 SQIVND (reference sequence). This CDR3 is CASSINTIYF. As DNA, the CDR3 is TGTGCCAGTAGTATAAACACCATATATTTT.

The rearrangement joins TRBV7-9 to TRBJ2-7; TRBD2 might be the D (6 bases). The germline V gene encodes CDR1 SEHNR and CDR2 FQNEAQ (reference sequence). The ends were cut back, 5 bases at V and 2 bases at J, with 16 bases in the middle. This CDR3 is built from 15 residues. CDR3 DNA: TGTGCCAGCAGCGACGGCGCGGGGCGAGCCTACGAGCAGTACTTC. Amino acids: CASSDGAGRAYEQYF.

The chain couples TRBV10-3 to TRBJ1-1, with D unresolved. There are 15 residues in the CDR3. V dropped 6 bases and J dropped 2 bases, with 16 bases sitting between them. CDR1 is ENHRY and CDR2 is SYGVKD in the germline V gene. The CDR3, as DNA: TGTGCCATCAGCGCAAAGGACGGAATTAACACTGAAGCTTTCTTT. The encoded protein is CAISAKDGINTEAFF.

The rearrangement uses TRBV11-2 and TRBJ2-4; TRBD2 matches at 12 bases. J gave up 3 bases and V 1 base, and 7 bases lay outside the gene matches. The CDR3 runs 18 residues. Germline CDR1 SGHAT, CDR2 FQNNGV. The DNA of the CDR3 is TGTGCCAGCAGCTTAGTGGCTAGCGGGGGGGCTGTCAAAAACATTCAGTACTTC. Encoded protein: CASSLVASGGAVKNIQYF.

The chain is built from TRBV2 and TRBJ1-5; D uncertain. Trimming took off 3 bases at V and 6 bases at J, with 6 bases between the two ends. Germline CDR1 reads SNHLY; CDR2 reads FYNNEI. The CDR3 length is 12 residues. CDR3 loop: CASSEVPQPQHF. The DNA for the CDR3 is TGTGCCAGCAGTGAGGTTCCTCAGCCCCAGCATTTT.

The rearrangement joins TRBV21-1 to TRBJ1-5. TRBV21-1 is a listed pseudogene. The CDR3 contains 16 residues. CDR3 nucleotides: TGTGCCAGCAGCAAAGGAAGGCACTATAGCAATCAGCCCCAGCATTTT. It codes for CASSKGRHYSNQPQHF.

The genes are TRBV11-2 and TRBJ2-1; 7 nucleotides align to TRBD2. The CDR3 contains 13 residues. The ends lost 0 bases at V and 9 bases at J; junction bases unmatched: 2. From germline, CDR1 is SGHAT and CDR2 FQNNGV. CDR3 amino acids: CASSLDTGGEQFF. In DNA, the CDR3 is TGTGCCAGCAGCTTAGATACGGGGGGTGAGCAGTTCTTC.

For this clone: One junction end does not reproduce the germline sequence, and a read error may be involved. The gene calls are TRBV5-1 and TRBJ1-2; D not resolved. Germline assignment: CDR1 SGHRS and CDR2 YFSETQ. This CDR3 comprises 13 residues. CDR3 DNA: TGTGCCAGCAGCTTGGACTTATCGGGGGGCTACACCTTC. Its protein is CASSLDLSGGYTF.

V and J are TRBV6-5 and TRBJ1-6, with a weak D call TRBD1 (6 bases). V lost 7 bases to trimming and J lost 11 bases, with 21 bases between them. Germline V gives CDR1 MNHEY, CDR2 SVGAGI. This CDR3 is 15 amino acids long. In DNA, the CDR3 is TGTGCCAGCACCCACCACGGCGGGGGCGGTACACCCCTCCACTTT. The encoded protein is CASTHHGGGGTPLHF.

Here the CDR3 reads CASSLVIRDSNNEQFF. CDR3 coding DNA: TGTGCCAGCAGCTTAGTGATAAGGGACAGTAACAATGAGCAGTTCTTC. The chain joins TRBV11-3 to TRBJ2-1; TRBD1 matches at 7 bases. Germline V CDR1 and CDR2: SGHNT, YENEEA. V lost 1 base to trimming and J lost 5 bases; unmatched junction nucleotides: 8. There are 16 residues in the CDR3. The full variable domain, with the rest looked up from reference TRBV11-3 and TRBJ2-1, is EAGVVQSPRYKIIEKKQPVAFWCNPISGHNTLYWYLQNLGQGPELLIRYENEEAVDDSQLPKDRFSAERLKGVDSTLKIQPAELGDSAVYLCASSLVIRDSNNEQFFGPGTRLTVL.

The chain is built from TRBV11-2 and TRBJ1-5; TRBD1 matches at 9 bases. The CDR3 contains 14 residues. After removal of 5 bases from V and 7 bases from J, the junction contained 6 bases not matched to a gene. Looked up from germline, CDR1 is SGHAT and CDR2 is FQNNGV. CDR3: CASSMGQGQQPQHF. The CDR3 coding sequence is TGTGCCAGCAGCATGGGACAGGGCCAACAGCCCCAGCATTTT.

The gene calls are TRBV30 and TRBJ1-1; a possible D gene is TRBD1 (6 bases). The CDR3 is 14 amino acids. The germline V and J ends were trimmed by 3 bases and 6 bases, with 17 bases remaining between them. Germline CDR1 and CDR2: GTSNPN and SVGIG (reference sequence). The CDR3 is CAWSLTGNRAEAFF. As DNA, the CDR3 is TGTGCCTGGAGCTTGACAGGAAATCGGGCTGAAGCTTTCTTT.

The chain uses TRBV2 and TRBJ2-1; 11 bases map to TRBD2. The CDR3 is 21 amino acids. From germline, CDR1 is SNHLY and CDR2 FYNNEI. Unmatched junction bases numbered 16, after V lost 3 bases and J lost 0 bases. The CDR3 DNA follows: TGTGCCAGCAGTGATTGGGCTAGCGGGGGGTGGAAGGAGAGCTCCTACAATGAGCAGTTCTTC. Amino acid sequence: CASSDWASGGWKESSYNEQFF.

V gene TRBV5-1 combines with J gene TRBJ2-7, with 8 bases matching TRBD1. V lost 7 bases and J lost 4; bases outside the gene matches: 10. CDR3 length: 14 amino acids. Germline CDR1 and CDR2: SGHRS and YFSETQ. The CDR3 coding sequence is TGCGCCAGCCGGTTCCGGACAGGGTCGTACGAGCAGTACTTC. Translation gives CASRFRTGSYEQYF.

This clone showed up just a few times. The chain is built from TRBV19 and TRBJ1-2; 9 bases fit TRBD1. The CDR3 sequence is 16 residues long. V lost 6 bases to trimming and J lost 4 bases; unmatched junction nucleotides: 12. Germline assignment: CDR1 LNHDA and CDR2 SQIVND (reference sequence). The CDR3: CASRETGGAGSYGYTF. The CDR3, as DNA: TGTGCCAGTAGGGAGACAGGGGGTGCGGGTAGCTATGGCTACACCTTC.

The V gene is TRBV12-5, the J gene TRBJ2-1, with D tentatively TRBD1 (5 bases). The CDR3 consists of 16 residues. Germline-derived CDR1 and CDR2 are LGHNT and FRNRAP. Trimming pared 6 bases from V and 0 bases from J, leaving 15 bases between. The CDR3 protein is CASGLLDSLSYNEQFF. CDR3 bases: TGTGCTAGTGGACTTCTCGACAGCCTCTCCTACAATGAGCAGTTCTTC.

J is TRBJ2-2 and V is TRBV6-6, with D perhaps TRBD2 (6 bases). The CDR3 runs 14 residues. Germline V gene data show CDR1 as MNHNY and CDR2 as SVGAGI (reference sequence). Trimming left V 2 bases short and J 4 bases short, with 8 bases between. CDR3 in amino acids: CASSYAGPTGELFF. In nucleotides, the CDR3 is TGTGCCAGCAGTTACGCGGGGCCCACCGGGGAGCTGTTTTTT.

The chain carries TRBV19 and TRBJ1-1, with 8 bases matching TRBD1. The CDR3 has 16 amino acids. After removal of 5 bases from V and 2 bases from J, the junction contained 10 bases not matched to a gene. The germline gives CDR1 LNHDA, CDR2 SQIVND (reference sequence). DNA for the CDR3: TGTGCCAGTAGTCCGGACAGGGATTACATTAACACTGAAGCTTTCTTT. Its protein product is CASSPDRDYINTEAFF.

V is TRBV9 and J is TRBJ1-6; D remains ambiguous. The CDR3 has 13 amino acids. Between the trimmed V and J ends, which lost 2 bases and 7 bases, there was a span of 7 bases. Germline V gene lookup returns CDR1 SGDLS and CDR2 YYNGEE. CDR3 amino acids: CASSVFINSPLHF. CDR3 nucleotides: TGTGCCAGCAGCGTCTTCATCAATTCACCCCTCCACTTT.

The rearrangement uses TRBV7-2 and TRBJ1-2; no clear D gene. In germline, CDR1 is SGHTA, CDR2 FQGNSA. V lost 4 bases, J lost 4 bases, and 10 bases lay in between. The CDR3 sequence is 13 residues long. In nucleotides, the CDR3 is TGTGCCAGCAGCTCCCAGATCCTCTATGGCTACACCTTC. This gives the protein CASSSQILYGYTF.

This clone was picked up one time. Germline is not matched at one junction end, which may reflect a read error. This sequence joins TRBV6-1 and TRBJ1-3, with D possibly being TRBD1 (6 bases). Germline V gives CDR1 MNHNS, CDR2 SASEGT. The CDR3 spans 13 residues. CDR3 nucleotides: TGTGCCGGCAGGGGTCGCCCTGGAAACACCATATATTTT. Its protein product is CAGRGRPGNTIYF.

The rearrangement joins TRBV27 to TRBJ2-3; 7 nucleotides align to TRBD2. From germline, CDR1 is MNHEY and CDR2 SMNVEV (reference sequence). The ends lost 6 bases at V and 4 bases at J; junction bases unmatched: 7. CDR3 length: 14 residues. The CDR3 loop reads CASRLGGGADTQYF. DNA for the CDR3: TGTGCCAGCAGGCTGGGGGGGGGAGCAGATACGCAGTATTTT.

The chain recombines TRBV6-5 with TRBJ1-1; D gene uncertain. The ends were cut back, 7 bases at V and 7 bases at J, with 7 bases in the middle. The CDR3 loop spans 10 amino acids. Per germline, CDR1 MNHEY and CDR2 SVGAGI. CDR3 residues: CASIKNEAFF. For the CDR3, the DNA is TGTGCCAGCATTAAGAATGAAGCTTTCTTT.

The chain carries TRBV28 and TRBJ1-1; 8 bases line up with TRBD1. Germline CDR1 and CDR2: MDHEN and SYDVKM. Unmatched junction bases numbered 2, after V lost 4 bases and J lost 4 bases. The CDR3 runs 13 residues. The CDR3 coding sequence is TGTGCCAGCAGTTGGGGGACAGGCACTGAAGCTTTCTTT. It is translated as CASSWGTGTEAFF.

The J gene is TRBJ1-2, the V gene TRBV6-1; 10 nucleotides match TRBD1. Germline CDR1 and CDR2: MNHNS and SASEGT. The ends lost 7 bases at V and 5 bases at J; junction bases unmatched: 7. The CDR3 totals 14 residues. The CDR3, as DNA: TGTGCCAGCACGGGGACAGGGGATTTATATGGCTACACCTTC. This encodes CASTGTGDLYGYTF.

The chain is built from TRBV11-2 and TRBJ1-1; the D gene is possibly TRBD1 (5 bases). Germline CDR1 and CDR2: SGHAT and FQNNGV. The length of the CDR3 is 14 residues. Trimming cost V 5 bases and J 1 base, with 11 bases left between them. CDR3 DNA: TGTGCCAGCAGCCTCACGCAGGGGAACACTGAAGCTTTCTTT. This codes for CASSLTQGNTEAFF. Variable domain in full (rest from reference TRBV11-2 and TRBJ1-1): EAGVAQSPRYKIIEKRQSVAFWCNPISGHATLYWYQQILGQGPKLLIQFQNNGVVDDSQLPKDRFSAERLKGVDSTLKIQPAKLEDSAVYLCASSLTQGNTEAFFGQGTRLTVV.

The chain uses TRBV6-6 and TRBJ2-5; D perhaps matches TRBD1 (5 bases). Deletions cut 7 bases from V and 1 base from J, with 16 bases between. The germline CDR1 and CDR2 sequences are MNHNY and SVGAGI (reference sequence). The CDR3 spans 15 residues. CDR3 in DNA: TGTGCCAGCACGTCCCAGGGCAGGTCCCAAGAGACCCAGTACTTC. It specifies CASTSQGRSQETQYF.

This chain links TRBV5-1 with TRBJ1-1; tentatively, D is TRBD1 (6 bases). The germline V and J ends were trimmed by 0 bases and 3 bases, with 18 bases remaining between them. Per the germline V gene, CDR1 is SGHRS and CDR2 is YFSETQ. The CDR3 consists of 17 residues. As DNA, the CDR3 is TGCGCCAGCAGCTTGGAGCCAGGGGCTAAAAGGGACACTGAAGCTTTCTTT. This codes for CASSLEPGAKRDTEAFF.

This clone occurred a few times. The chain recombines TRBV7-9 with TRBJ1-3; D is unresolved. The germline V gene encodes CDR1 SEHNR and CDR2 FQNEAQ (reference sequence). The CDR3 extends over 12 amino acids. Trimming left V 5 bases short and J 4 bases short, with 6 bases between. CDR3 loop: CASSHRGNTIYF. The CDR3 bases are TGTGCCAGCAGCCACCGGGGAAACACCATATATTTT.

This clone is a singleton in its sample. This sequence joins TRBV18 and TRBJ2-5; D unclear. This CDR3 region has 11 residues. Per the germline V gene, CDR1 is KGHSH and CDR2 is LQKENI. The V gene lost 1 base and the J gene lost 3 bases, with 0 bases spanning the gap. The CDR3 DNA is TGTGCCAGCTCACCACAAGAGACCCAGTACTTC. It yields the protein CASSPQETQYF. Full variable domain (missing parts from reference TRBV18 and TRBJ2-5): NAGVMQNPRHLVRRRGQEARLRCSPMKGHSHVYWYRQLPEEGLKFMVYLQKENIIDESGMPKERFSAEFPKEGPSILRIQQVVRGDSAAYFCASSPQETQYFGPGTRLLVL.